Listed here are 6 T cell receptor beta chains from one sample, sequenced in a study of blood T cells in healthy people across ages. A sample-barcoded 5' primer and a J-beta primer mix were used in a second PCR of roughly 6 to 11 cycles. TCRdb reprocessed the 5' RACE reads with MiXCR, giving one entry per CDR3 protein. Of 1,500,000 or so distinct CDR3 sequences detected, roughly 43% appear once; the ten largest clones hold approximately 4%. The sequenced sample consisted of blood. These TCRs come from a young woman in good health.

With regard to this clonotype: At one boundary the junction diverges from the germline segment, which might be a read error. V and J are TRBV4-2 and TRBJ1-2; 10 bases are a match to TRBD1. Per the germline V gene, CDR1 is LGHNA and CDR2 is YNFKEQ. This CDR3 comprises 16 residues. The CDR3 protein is CASSQEDRGGFYGHTF. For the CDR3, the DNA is TGTGCCAGCAGCCAAGAGGACAGGGGGGGATTTTATGGCCACACCTTC.

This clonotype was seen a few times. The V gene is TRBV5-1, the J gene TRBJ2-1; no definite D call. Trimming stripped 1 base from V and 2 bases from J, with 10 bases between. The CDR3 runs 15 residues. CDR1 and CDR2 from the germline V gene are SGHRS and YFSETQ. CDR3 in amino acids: CASSLSSLAYNEQFF. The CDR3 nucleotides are TGCGCCAGCAGCTTGAGTTCTCTAGCCTACAATGAGCAGTTCTTC.

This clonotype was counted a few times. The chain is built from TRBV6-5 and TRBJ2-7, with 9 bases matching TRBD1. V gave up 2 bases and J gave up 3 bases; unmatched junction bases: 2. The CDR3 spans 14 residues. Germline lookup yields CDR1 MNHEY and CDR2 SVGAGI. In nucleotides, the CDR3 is TGTGCCAGCAGTTACGGGACAGGGAACTACGAGCAGTACTTC. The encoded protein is CASSYGTGNYEQYF.

CDR3 residues: CASSLEPAGRSYEQYF. The CDR3 nucleotides read TGTGCCAGCAGCTTAGAGCCAGCTGGCCGCTCCTACGAGCAGTACTTC. The chain carries TRBV7-2 and TRBJ2-7; D is unresolved. The CDR3 totals 16 residues. The germline V gene has CDR1 SGHTA and CDR2 FQGNSA. V shed 1 base and J shed 0 bases, with 13 bases lying between them.

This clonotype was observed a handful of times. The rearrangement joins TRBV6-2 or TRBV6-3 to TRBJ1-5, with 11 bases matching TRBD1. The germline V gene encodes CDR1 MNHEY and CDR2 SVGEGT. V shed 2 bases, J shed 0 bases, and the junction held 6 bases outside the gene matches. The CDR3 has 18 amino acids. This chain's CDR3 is CASSYPGTGGNSNQPQHF. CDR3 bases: TGTGCCAGCAGTTACCCCGGGACAGGGGGTAATAGCAATCAGCCCCAGCATTTT.

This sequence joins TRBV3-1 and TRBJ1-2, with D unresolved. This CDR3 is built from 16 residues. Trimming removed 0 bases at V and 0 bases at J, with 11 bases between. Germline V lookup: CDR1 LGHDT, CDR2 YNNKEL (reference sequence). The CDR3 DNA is TGTGCCAGCAGCCAAGAACTTTCCGTCACTAACTATGGCTACACCTTC. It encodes CASSQELSVTNYGYTF.